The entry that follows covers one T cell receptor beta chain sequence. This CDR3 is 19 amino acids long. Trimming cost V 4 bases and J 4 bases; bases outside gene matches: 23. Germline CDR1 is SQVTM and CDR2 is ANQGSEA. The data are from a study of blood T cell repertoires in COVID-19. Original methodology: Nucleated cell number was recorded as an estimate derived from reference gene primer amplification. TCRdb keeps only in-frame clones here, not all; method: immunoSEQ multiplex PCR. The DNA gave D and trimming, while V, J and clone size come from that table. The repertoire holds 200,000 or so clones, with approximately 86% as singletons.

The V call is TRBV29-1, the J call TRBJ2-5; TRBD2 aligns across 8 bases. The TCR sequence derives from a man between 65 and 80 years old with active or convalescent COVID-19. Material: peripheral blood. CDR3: CSVVTASNREGQILETQYF. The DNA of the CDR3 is TGCAGCGTTGTAACCGCCTCGAATCGGGAGGGCCAGATTTTAGAGACCCAGTACTTC.